The entry below describes one TCR beta chain. Its cognate antigen is unknown. This sample stems from a study of response to subunit inactivated influenza vaccine. The study, taken as a whole, reports: Each seasonal flu vaccination may recruit only limited new T cells, authors suggested.

V lost 3 bases, J lost 4 bases, and 16 bases stayed unmatched. The length of the CDR3 is 19 residues. Germline V gene data show CDR1 as LGHDT and CDR2 as YNNKEL (reference sequence). TCRdb ran MiXCR on the RT-PCR reads and lists one entry per CDR3 protein. The profile shows roughly 540,000 distinct CDR3 sequences, approximately 24% of them singletons. The data were also submitted as part of a second study, on T cells expressing NK-cell markers. That work states: TCR beta libraries carry UMIs added by 5'RACE template switching. Repertoire data for TCR beta were derived from sorted T cells (CD3+CD56+NKG2C+, CD3+CD56+NKG2C- and CD3+CD56-NKG2C+).

This clonotype originated in a man aged 45-65 years who received an inactivated influenza vaccine. The rearrangement links TRBV3-1 to TRBJ2-1; 9 bases agree with TRBD2. The sample here was CD4+ T cells sorted from PBMCs, taken 11 to 12 days after vaccination. CDR3 DNA sequence: TGTGCCAGCAGCCATACACCGGGACTAGCAGGAGCGCCTTACAATGAGCAGTTCTTC. Translation gives CASSHTPGLAGAPYNEQFF.